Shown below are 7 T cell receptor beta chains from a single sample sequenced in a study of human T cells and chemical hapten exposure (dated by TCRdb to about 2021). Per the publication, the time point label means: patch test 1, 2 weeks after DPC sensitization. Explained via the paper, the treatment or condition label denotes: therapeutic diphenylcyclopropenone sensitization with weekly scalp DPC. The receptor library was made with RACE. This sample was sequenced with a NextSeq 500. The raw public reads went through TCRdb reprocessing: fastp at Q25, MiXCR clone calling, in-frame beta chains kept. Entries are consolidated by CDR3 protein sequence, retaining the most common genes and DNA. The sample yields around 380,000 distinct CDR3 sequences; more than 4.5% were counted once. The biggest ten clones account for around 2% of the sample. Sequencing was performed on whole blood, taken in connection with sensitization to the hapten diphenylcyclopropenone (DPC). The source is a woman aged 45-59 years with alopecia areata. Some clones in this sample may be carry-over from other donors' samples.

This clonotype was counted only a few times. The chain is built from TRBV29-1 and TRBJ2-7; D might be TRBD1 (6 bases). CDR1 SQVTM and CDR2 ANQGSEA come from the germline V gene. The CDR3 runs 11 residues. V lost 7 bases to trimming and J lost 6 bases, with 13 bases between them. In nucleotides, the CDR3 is TGCAGCGCCCTGGACAGCGGCGAGCAGTACTTC. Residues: CSALDSGEQYF.

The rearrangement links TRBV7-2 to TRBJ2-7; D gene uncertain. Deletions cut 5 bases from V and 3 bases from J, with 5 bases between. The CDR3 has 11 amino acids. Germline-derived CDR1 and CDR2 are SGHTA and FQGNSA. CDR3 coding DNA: TGTGCCAGCAGCATTGTCTACGAGCAGTACTTC. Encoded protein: CASSIVYEQYF.

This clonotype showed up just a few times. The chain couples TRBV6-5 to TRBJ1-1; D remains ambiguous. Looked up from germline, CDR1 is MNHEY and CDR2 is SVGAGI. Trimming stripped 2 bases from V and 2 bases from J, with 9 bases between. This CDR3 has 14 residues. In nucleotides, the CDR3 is TGTGCCAGCAGTTACAGGAGAACTAACACTGAAGCTTTCTTT. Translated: CASSYRRTNTEAFF.

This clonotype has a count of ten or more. The CDR3 loop is CSAGSGSNEQFF. The CDR3 DNA reads as TGCAGTGCCGGTAGCGGGAGCAATGAGCAGTTCTTC. The V call is TRBV20-1, the J call TRBJ2-1, with 9 positions matching TRBD2. The junction had 3 bases not matched to a gene; V was cut back by 6 bases and J by 6 bases. The CDR3 is 12 amino acids. Germline V gene sequence: CDR1 DFQATT, CDR2 SNEGSKA (reference sequence).

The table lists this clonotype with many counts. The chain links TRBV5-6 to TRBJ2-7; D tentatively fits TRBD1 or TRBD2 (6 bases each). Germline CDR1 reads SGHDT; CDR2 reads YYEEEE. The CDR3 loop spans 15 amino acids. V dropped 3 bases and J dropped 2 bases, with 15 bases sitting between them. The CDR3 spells CASSSWGDIAYEQYF. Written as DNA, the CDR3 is TGTGCCAGCAGCTCTTGGGGGGACATCGCCTACGAGCAGTACTTC.

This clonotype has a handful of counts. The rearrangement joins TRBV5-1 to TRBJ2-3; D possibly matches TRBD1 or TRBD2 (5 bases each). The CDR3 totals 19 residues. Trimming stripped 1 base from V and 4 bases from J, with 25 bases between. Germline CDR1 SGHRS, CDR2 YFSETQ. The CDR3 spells CASSLRQGIGTLSADTQYF. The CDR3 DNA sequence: TGCGCCAGCAGCTTGAGGCAGGGAATCGGGACGTTGAGTGCAGATACGCAGTATTTT.

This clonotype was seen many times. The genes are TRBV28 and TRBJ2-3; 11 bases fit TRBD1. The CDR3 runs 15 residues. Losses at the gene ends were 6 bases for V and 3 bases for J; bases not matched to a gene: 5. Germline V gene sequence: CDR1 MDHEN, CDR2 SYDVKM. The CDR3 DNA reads TGTGCCAGCAGGACGGGACAGGGGGATACAGATACGCAGTATTTT. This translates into CASRTGQGDTDTQYF. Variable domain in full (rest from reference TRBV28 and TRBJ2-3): DVKVTQSSRYLVKRTGEKVFLECVQDMDHENMFWYRQDPGLGLRLIYFSYDVKMKEKGDIPEGYSVSREKKERFSLILESASTNQTSMYLCASRTGQGDTDTQYFGPGTRLTVL.